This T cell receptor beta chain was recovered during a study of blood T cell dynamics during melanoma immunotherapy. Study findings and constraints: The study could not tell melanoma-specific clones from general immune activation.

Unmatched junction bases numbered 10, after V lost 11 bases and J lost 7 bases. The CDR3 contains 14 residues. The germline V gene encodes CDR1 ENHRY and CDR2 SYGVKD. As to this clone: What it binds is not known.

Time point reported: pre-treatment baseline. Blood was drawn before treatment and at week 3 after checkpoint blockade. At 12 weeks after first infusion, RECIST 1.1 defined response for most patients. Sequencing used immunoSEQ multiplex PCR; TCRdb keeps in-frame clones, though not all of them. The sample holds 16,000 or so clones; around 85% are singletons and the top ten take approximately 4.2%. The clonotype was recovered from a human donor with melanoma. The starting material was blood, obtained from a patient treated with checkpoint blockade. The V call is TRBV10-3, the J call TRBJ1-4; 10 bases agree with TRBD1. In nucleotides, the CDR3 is TGTGCCCTGTCGGCGAGGGACAGGGGTGAAAAACTGTTTTTT. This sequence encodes CALSARDRGEKLFF.